A single TCR beta chain is shown here with its context. Trimming cost V 7 bases and J 1 base, with 7 bases left between them. The CDR3 is 12 amino acids. Method: immunoSEQ multiplex PCR; TCRdb's copy keeps in-frame clones and lacks some. In the table there are roughly 430,000 clones, approximately 91% of which are singletons. This specimen belongs to a study of blood T cell repertoires in COVID-19. As for the study in general: The origin of the acute and convalescent COVID-19 samples was the United States, Italy and Spain.

Individuals aged about 18 to 89 years were recruited from about two dozen US areas. Participant reports of clinical history set cohort assignment. The clonotype was recovered from a woman aged 40 to 50 with acute COVID-19. V usage is TRBV12-3 or TRBV12-4 and J usage is TRBJ1-1; D remains unclear. Sample: PBMCs or T cells enriched from blood (not recorded which). In DNA, the CDR3 is TGTGCCAGCATATCAGGGAACACTGAAGCTTTCTTT. This gives the protein CASISGNTEAFF.